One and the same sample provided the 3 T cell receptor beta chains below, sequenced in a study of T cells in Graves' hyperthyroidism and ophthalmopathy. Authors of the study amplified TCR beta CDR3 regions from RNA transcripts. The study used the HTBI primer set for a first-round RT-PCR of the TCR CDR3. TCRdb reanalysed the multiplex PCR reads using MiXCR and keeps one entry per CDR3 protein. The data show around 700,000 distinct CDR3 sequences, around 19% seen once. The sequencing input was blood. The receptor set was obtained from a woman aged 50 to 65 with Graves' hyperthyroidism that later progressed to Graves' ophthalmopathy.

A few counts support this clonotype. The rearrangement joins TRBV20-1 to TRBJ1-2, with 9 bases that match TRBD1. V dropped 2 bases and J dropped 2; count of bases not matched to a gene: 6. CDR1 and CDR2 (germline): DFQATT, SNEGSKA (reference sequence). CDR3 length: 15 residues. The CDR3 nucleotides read TGCAGTGCTAGACATACCGGGACAGGGAACTATGGCTACACCTTC. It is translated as CSARHTGTGNYGYTF.

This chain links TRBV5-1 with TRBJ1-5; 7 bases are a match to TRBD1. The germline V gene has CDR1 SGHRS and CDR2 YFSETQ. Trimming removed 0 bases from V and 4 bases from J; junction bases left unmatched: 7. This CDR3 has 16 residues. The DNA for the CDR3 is TGCGCCAGCAGCTTGGACAGGGGTGGCTGGAATCAGCCCCAGCATTTT. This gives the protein CASSLDRGGWNQPQHF.

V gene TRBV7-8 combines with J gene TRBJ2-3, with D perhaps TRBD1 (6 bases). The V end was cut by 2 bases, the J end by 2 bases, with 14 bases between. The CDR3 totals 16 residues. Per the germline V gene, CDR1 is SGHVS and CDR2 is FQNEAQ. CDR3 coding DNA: TGTGCCAGCAGCTTACTTCTAGGACAGATCACAGATACGCAGTATTTT. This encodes CASSLLLGQITDTQYF.